This TCR beta chain was retrieved from a study of Ad26.COV2.S vaccination and SARS-CoV-2 variants. Points from the study as a whole: CD8+ and CD4+ T cells specific for spike reportedly responded with substantial breadth after vaccination. Placebo recipients showed lower spike-specific TCR breadth than vaccinees. Total responses of T cells may have been underestimated by the analyses of TCR breadth and depth.

Using immunoSEQ multiplex PCR, the repertoire was profiled, and TCRdb retains in-frame clones only, with some absent. The sample includes 400,000 to 500,000 clones, over 75% of them seen just once. The CDR3 has 14 amino acids. The V and J ends lost 7 bases and 3 bases, in that order; junction bases with no gene match: 5. Looked up from germline, CDR1 is LNHDA and CDR2 is SQIVND (reference sequence). Noted treatment: around 19 received Ad26.COV2.S at low or high dose, single or two shots; about 5 received placebo; per-sample allocation not given. Specimen acquisition occurred on day 63 following the initial vaccine or placebo injection. To note about this clone: Its antigen is as yet unknown.

The clonotype was recovered from a person between 18 and 65 years old who received the Ad26.COV2.S COVID-19 vaccine or a placebo. J is TRBJ1-3 and V is TRBV19; 8 positions match TRBD1. This sample comprised peripheral blood, obtained in a trial of Ad26.COV2.S vaccine versus placebo. The CDR3 loop is CASTRQGHGNTIYF. CDR3 nucleotides: TGTGCCAGTACTAGACAGGGGCATGGAAACACCATATATTTT.